This T cell receptor (beta chain) was retrieved from a study of blood T cell repertoires in COVID-19. For the study at large: COVID-19 samples collected from the United States, Italy and Spain covered acute and convalescent phases. Nucleic acid was either cDNA or gDNA, and it came from T cells, B-cell-depleted T cells, or PBMCs.

Turning to this clone: Germline and junction disagree at one end, which may indicate a read error.

Original handling: How many nucleated cells were present was estimated from reference gene primer amplification. Sequencing used immunoSEQ multiplex PCR; TCRdb keeps in-frame clones, though not all of them. From that table come the V and J calls and clone size; the DNA was used to work out D and trimming. The data show over 15,000 clones, approximately 88% seen once. The sequence derives from a human donor in a cohort sampled during active COVID-19. The sequenced sample was peripheral blood.

CDR3 region: CASRDSNTEAFF. The CDR3 DNA sequence: TGTGCCAGCCGTGACTCCAACACTGAAGCTTTCTTT. The chain combines TRBV2 with TRBJ1-1; D not resolved. The length of the CDR3 is 12 residues. Germline loops: CDR1 SNHLY, CDR2 FYNNEI.